This TCR beta chain originates from a study of shared T cell receptors in the human thymus. Produced via immunoSEQ multiplex PCR; TCRdb's table is partial and in-frame only. Here the sample spans some 400,000 clones, 85% to 95% being singletons. The CDR3 loop spans 15 amino acids. CDR1 and CDR2 (germline): MNHEY, SMNVEV (reference sequence). With 0 bases clipped from V and 2 bases from J, the junction kept 4 bases outside the gene matches. The TCR originated in a human donor. Sequenced: thymocytes. The rearrangement joins TRBV27 to TRBJ2-7, with TRBD2 matching 7 bases. CDR3 sequence: CASSLSGGGAYEQYF. CDR3 sequence (DNA): TGTGCCAGCAGTTTATCCGGGGGAGGGGCCTACGAGCAGTACTTC.